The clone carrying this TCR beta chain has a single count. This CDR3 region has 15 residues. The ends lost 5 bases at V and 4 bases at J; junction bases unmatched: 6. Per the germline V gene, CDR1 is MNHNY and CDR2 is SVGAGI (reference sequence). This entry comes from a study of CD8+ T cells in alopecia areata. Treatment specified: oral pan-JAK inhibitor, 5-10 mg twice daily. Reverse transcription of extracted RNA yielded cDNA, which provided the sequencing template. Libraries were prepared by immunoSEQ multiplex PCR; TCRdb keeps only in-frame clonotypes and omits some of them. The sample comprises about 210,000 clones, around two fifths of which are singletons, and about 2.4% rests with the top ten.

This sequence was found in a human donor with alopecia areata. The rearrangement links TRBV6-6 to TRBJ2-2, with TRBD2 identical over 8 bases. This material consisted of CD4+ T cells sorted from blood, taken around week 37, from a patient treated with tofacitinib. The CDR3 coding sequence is TGTGCCAGCAGTAGAAGACGGGAGGGCACCGGGGAGCTGTTTTTT. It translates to CASSRRREGTGELFF.